The source of this T cell receptor beta chain is a study of cytomegalovirus exposure and HLA in healthy donors. Vbeta (60) and Jbeta (13) primers were used in the PCR. The data were produced by immunoSEQ multiplex PCR, yet TCRdb's version contains in-frame clones alone and is incomplete. Of approximately 190,000 clones listed, 75% to 90% are singletons. This clonotype originated in a boy aged 2 to 10 in good health and CMV-seronegative. The material sequenced was PBMCs.

The CDR3 is CASTPTETGYNEQFF. The CDR3 DNA reads as TGTGCCAGCACCCCGACAGAGACAGGATACAATGAGCAGTTCTTC. The rearrangement uses TRBV7-6 and TRBJ2-1; D may be TRBD1 (6 bases). Germline lookup yields CDR1 SGHVS and CDR2 FNYEAQ. V lost 7 bases, J lost 4 bases, and 17 bases lay in between. CDR3 length: 15 amino acids.